Following are 14 T cell receptor beta chains from one sample sequenced in a study of low-dose radiotherapy and immunotherapy resistance in tumors. TRAV- and TRBV-specific primers, spanning alpha and beta chains, primed first-strand cDNA. TCRs were put through approximately 20 PCR cycles of amplification with Phusion. A constant-region primer and the V-primer adapter served as the primer pair. A single record per CDR3 protein comes from TCRdb applying MiXCR to the reads. Of under 70,000 distinct CDR3 sequences detected, about 23% appear once; the ten largest clones hold about 6%. The time point: before trial treatment. The sequences come from PBMCs, collected before treatment. Every receptor here comes from a male donor with prostate cancer.

In its sample, this clonotype was seen many times. The gene calls are TRBV12-3 or TRBV12-4 and TRBJ2-7; 7 positions match TRBD1. V shed 6 bases and J 3 bases; nucleotides not matched to a gene: 14. The CDR3 covers 16 residues. The CDR3, as DNA: TGTGCCAGCAGCAAACGGACAGGCCAACACCTCTACGAGCAGTACTTC. It encodes CASSKRTGQHLYEQYF.

Notes on this clonotype: This may stem from a read error, because a much larger clone lies one nucleotide away. This chain links TRBV28 with TRBJ1-1, with D possibly being TRBD1 (6 bases). Germline-derived CDR1 and CDR2 are MDHEN and SYDVKM. Trimming removed 8 bases at V and 1 base at J, with 11 bases between. The CDR3 runs to 13 residues. The CDR3 bases are TGTGCCAGCGTCAACAGGGCGAACACTGAAGCTTTCTTT. Translating gives CASVNRANTEAFF. Filled out from reference TRBV28 and TRBJ1-1, the complete variable domain reads DVKVTQSSRYLVKRTGEKVFLECVQDMDHENMFWYRQDPGLGLRLIYFSYDVKMKEKGDIPEGYSVSREKKERFSLILESASTNQTSMYLCASVNRANTEAFFGQGTRLTVV.

This clonotype was counted many times. The V gene is TRBV20-1, the J gene TRBJ2-7, with 8 bases matching TRBD1. V gave up 1 base and J gave up 6 bases; unmatched junction bases: 14. The CDR3 totals 16 residues. Per germline, CDR1 DFQATT and CDR2 SNEGSKA (reference sequence). CDR3 DNA sequence: TGCAGTGCTAGAGGGGACAGGCAGACGTTGTGGGTCGAGCAGTACTTC. Translated, it gives CSARGDRQTLWVEQYF.

For this clonotype: This may stem from a read error, because a much larger clone lies one nucleotide away. V is TRBV18 and J is TRBJ2-5; 7 nucleotides align to TRBD2. CDR3 size: 13 residues. CDR1 and CDR2 (germline): KGHSH, LQKENI. The CDR3 bases are TGTGCCAGCTCACCTCACGAGAGCGGGACCCTGTACTTC. Its translation: CASSPHESGTLYF.

This clonotype came up a few times. The V call is TRBV7-9, the J call TRBJ2-1; 7 bases align to TRBD2. There are 11 residues in the CDR3. Germline CDR1 reads SEHNR; CDR2 reads FQNEAQ (reference sequence). V lost 5 bases and J lost 11; bases outside the gene matches: 3. CDR3 in DNA: TGTGCCAGCAGCACCGGGACTAAGCAGTTCTTC. Its protein is CASSTGTKQFF.

This clonotype was counted at least ten times. The chain links TRBV3-1 to TRBJ2-7, with D unresolved. The CDR3 sequence is 14 residues long. The V gene's germline CDR1 is LGHDT and CDR2 YNNKEL (reference sequence). The V gene lost 2 bases and the J gene lost 4 bases, with 12 bases spanning the gap. The CDR3 here is CASSQMASSYEQYF. CDR3 coding DNA: TGTGCCAGCAGCCAAATGGCAAGCAGTTACGAGCAGTACTTC.

For this clonotype: A far larger clone is only one base removed, so a read error is likely. The chain employs TRBV27 and TRBJ2-1; no firm D call. V was clipped by 2 bases and J by 10 bases, with 15 bases between them. Germline CDR1 is MNHEY and CDR2 is SMNVEV (reference sequence). The CDR3 extends over 14 amino acids. The CDR3 sequence is CASSLKGYSYEQFF. Written as DNA, the CDR3 is TGTGCCAGCAGTTTAAAGGGTTATTCCTACGAGCAGTTCTTC.

Many counts were recorded for this clonotype. The rearrangement uses TRBV12-3 or TRBV12-4 and TRBJ2-7; possibly TRBD2 for D (5 bases). CDR3 length equals 14 residues. The V gene lost 1 base and the J gene lost 1 base, with 8 bases spanning the gap. CDR3 loop: CASSLGGGSYEQYF. The CDR3 coding sequence is TGTGCCAGCAGTTTAGGAGGCGGGTCCTACGAGCAGTACTTC.

The V and J genes are TRBV30 and TRBJ1-5; TRBD1 agrees at 7 bases. The CDR3 covers 15 residues. The germline V gene has CDR1 GTSNPN and CDR2 SVGIG (reference sequence). V dropped 2 bases and J dropped 2; count of bases not matched to a gene: 6. The CDR3 protein is CAWSTSGGGNQPQHF. CDR3 nucleotides: TGTGCCTGGAGTACTTCAGGGGGTGGCAATCAGCCCCAGCATTTT.

This clonotype appeared many times. The CDR3 DNA sequence: TGCGCCACCTCGGACAGGGGAAACACAGATACGCAGTATTTT. Residues: CATSDRGNTDTQYF. The chain uses TRBV5-1 and TRBJ2-3; 9 bases agree with TRBD1. The CDR3 runs 14 residues. Germline CDR1 is SGHRS and CDR2 is YFSETQ. Losses at the gene ends were 9 bases for V and 2 bases for J; bases not matched to a gene: 7.

This clonotype was recorded at least ten times. The CDR3 bases are TGCGCCAGCAGCCAAGGAGGGGGCCAGGGTAAATTTGACGAGCAGTACTTC. It is translated as CASSQGGGQGKFDEQYF. The J gene is TRBJ2-7, the V gene TRBV4-1, with 7 bases aligning to TRBD1. The CDR3 runs to 17 residues. V gave up 1 base and J gave up 5 bases; unmatched junction bases: 14. Germline V gene lookup returns CDR1 MGHRA and CDR2 YSYEKL.

This clonotype was observed at least ten times. This chain connects TRBV27 to TRBJ2-5; possibly TRBD2 for D (5 bases). CDR3 length: 14 amino acids. Trimming pared 5 bases from V and 2 bases from J, leaving 12 bases between. Germline CDR1 reads MNHEY; CDR2 reads SMNVEV (reference sequence). In DNA form, the CDR3 reads TGTGCCAGCAGTCCACTAGTGTCTCAAGAGACCCAGTACTTC. It encodes CASSPLVSQETQYF.

This clonotype showed up many times. CDR3 coding DNA: TGTGCCAGCAGTGGAACTAGCGGGCGGGGTACGCAGTATTTT. This gives the protein CASSGTSGRGTQYF. J is TRBJ2-3 and V is TRBV2, with 9 positions matching TRBD2. After removal of 4 bases from V and 8 bases from J, the junction contained 7 bases not matched to a gene. The CDR3 is 14 amino acids. Germline V gene lookup returns CDR1 SNHLY and CDR2 FYNNEI.

This rearrangement joins TRBV5-4 to TRBJ2-7; possibly TRBD1 or TRBD2 for D (7 bases each). The CDR3 length is 15 residues. The V gene's germline CDR1 is SGHNT and CDR2 YYREEE (reference sequence). Deletions cut 4 bases from V and 2 bases from J, with 16 bases between. Written as DNA, the CDR3 is TGTGCCAGCAGCGTCACAGGGGCGGGGGCCTACGAGCAGTACTTC. Its translation is CASSVTGAGAYEQYF.